This T cell receptor (beta chain) came from a study of blood T cells in healthy people across ages (dated by TCRdb to 2014 to 2015). General notes on the study: In model experiments, template switching captured about one uniquely barcoded TCR beta cDNA molecule for every two T cells. To track age-related changes in TCR beta repertoire diversity, the study relied on deep sequencing normalized with unique cDNA molecular identifiers. The study analyzed two additional independent replicas of 1 million unique cDNA reads from the same blood draw for two donors, one aged 18 to 30 and one aged 80 or older. Four age groups were formed from the donors: young (average 16 years), middle-aged (around 40), aged (62) and long-lived (about 75).

The donors were some 39 Caucasian individuals from Russia, aged roughly 6 to 100 years, who were systemically healthy. Each donor gave 8 to 10 milliliters of peripheral blood, collected into EDTA-treated Vacutainer tubes. Ficoll-Paque density-gradient centrifugation was used to isolate PBMCs, with at least 7 million obtained per sample. Total RNA, at least 6 micrograms per sample, was extracted from PBMCs with Trizol reagent. Naive CD45RAhigh/CD27high T cell percentages were measured by flow cytometry on a PBMC aliquot from every donor. The cysteine opens and the phenylalanine closes a CDR3 of 16 amino acids. Of all the DNA, just the CDR3 is kept, 48 bases in frame from base 1. Taken from the germline V gene (reference sequence), the CDR1 and CDR2 loops are DFQATT and SNEGSKA. V and J lose 6 bases and 3 bases, and a span of 22 bases separates them. General conclusions and limits of the study: Conclusive comparison of naive and antigen-experienced compartments was prevented by the profiling of bulk unsorted PBMCs. Compared with the aged group, the long-lived group had more naive CD4+ T cells, fewer expanded clones and increased TCR diversity, suggesting age selection. There was a strong correlation between observed TCR beta diversity and the percentage of naive T cells measured by flow cytometry. Total diversity estimates from one million sequenced T cells were considered lower bounds and underestimates. As age increased, observed TCR beta diversity per million T cells dropped in a roughly linear way, and a significant reduction was already evident by age 40. Because the CMV infection status of the donors was unknown, age-related changes in expanded clonotypes may potentially have been confounded.

The library was prepared using 5' RACE. Sequencer: Illumina HiSeq 2500. A second PCR of roughly 7 to 12 cycles was performed with a sample-barcoded 5' primer and a J-beta primer mix. A unique molecular identifier was introduced onto each TCR beta cDNA molecule by a template-switch 5' adaptor carrying 12 random nucleotides. Each sample yielded at least 3 million CDR3-containing paired-end reads. All of the RNA was converted into first-strand cDNA using the Mint cDNA synthesis kit, with a TRBC-specific oligonucleotide serving as the primer. Following uracil-DNA glycosylase treatment, a first 18-cycle PCR with universal primers M1SS and BC2_uni_R was performed on all cDNA. For the original study's pipeline: Each sample was normalized by randomly selecting 1 million high-quality reads, each carrying a distinct molecular identifier. Instead of being binned into consensus sequences, reads with shared molecular identifiers were discarded. MiTCR, set to a Q25 quality threshold and the strictest error-elimination algorithm, was used for CDR3 identification, clonotype clustering and error correction. Lower-bound total TCR beta diversity was estimated with a nonparametric unseen species model using Euler transformation. The raw public reads went through TCRdb reprocessing: fastp at Q25, MiXCR clone calling, in-frame beta chains kept. Each record represents a unique CDR3 protein, reported with the most common genes and DNA among its rows. The V and J calls were not made by the authors but by TCRdb's processing. The table for this sample lists approximately 780,000 distinct CDR3 sequences; about 26% of them were counted only once. The top ten clones comprise 3% of the sample.

This clonotype showed up just a few times. Its antigen specificity is not known. The input lacks base qualities; no much larger clone sits a single base away. These data also featured in a second study, about T cells of mothers and their children. The second paper further reports: Nine systemically healthy Caucasian individuals, comprising three mothers and their six children, were included as donors. cDNA synthesis used all of the extracted RNA, with roughly 1.6 ug of RNA in each 15 ul reaction. Sample barcodes and 2-4 random nucleotides were added via the M1S primer in the second PCR. Over 9.5 million TCR beta CDR3 reads were obtained for each mother, and 2.5 million to 3 million reads were obtained for each child. Thymic selection shapes the output of TCR recombination in a similar way in related and unrelated pairs, and inherited differences have a minor effect. Related mother-child pairs always showed normalized repertoire overlap that was slightly higher than in unrelated mother-child pairs, though the difference was never significant. No persistent microchimeric T cell clones were detected, at a sensitivity of roughly 93 clones per million clonotypes. To look for features that set related mother-child pairs apart from unrelated individuals, the researchers ran deep NGS to compare the TCR beta repertoires of mothers and children. Mothers averaged roughly 40 +/- 4 years of age and children averaged about 10 +/- 4 years. Libraries were sequenced on Illumina HiSeq 2000 with 100+100 nt paired-end reads after adapter ligation with NEBNext reagents. To avoid cross-contamination, the mother libraries and the child libraries were prepared a month apart and sequenced in separate runs. Between roughly 500,000 and 2,300,000 distinct TCR beta clonotypes were identified per donor. Naive TCR beta clonotypes were estimated from low-frequency clonotypes matched to each donor's FACS-determined naive share, without sorting.

The rearranged segments are TRBV20-1 and TRBJ2-3, with the D gene not clear enough to name. The sequenced sample was blood. The TCR originated in a boy aged 5-17 years in good health. The bases read TGCAGTGCGAGGACGCAGAAGGATCTGGTGACAGATACGCAGTATTTT. This is translated as CSARTQKDLVTDTQYF.